The entry below gives a single T cell receptor beta chain sequence along with its context. What it binds is unknown. The junction departs from the called germline gene at one end, perhaps through a read error. Germline V lookup: CDR1 LNHDA, CDR2 SQIVND (reference sequence). The CDR3 covers 14 residues. TCRdb passed the 5' RACE reads through MiXCR, listing each CDR3 protein once. The sample yields 35,000 to 45,000 distinct CDR3 sequences, about 11% seen once. The data derive from a study of CD8 T cells in ankylosing spondylitis. Study conclusions and caveats: Several of the motif variants were reported before in synovial fluid and blood from reactive arthritis. Made up of under 10 highly homologous variants, a TCR beta motif appeared characteristic of ankylosing spondylitis blood.

The chain combines TRBV19 with TRBJ2-1; D is undetermined. The specimen was blood, either unsorted or a sorted T cell fraction (not recorded which). The sequence came from a male donor with ankylosing spondylitis or in good health (not recorded which). The chain's CDR3 is CASSIDSTYNDQFF. Here the CDR3 DNA reads TGTGCCAGTAGTATAGACAGTACCTACAATGACCAGTTCTTC.